This TCR beta chain was captured by sequencing in a study of a mutant IDH1 vaccine in newly diagnosed glioma. The CDR3 length is 15 residues. Germline CDR1 MDHEN, CDR2 SYDVKM. With 5 bases removed from V and 10 bases from J, the gap between germline ends came to 21 bases. Here immunoSEQ multiplex PCR was the method, and the copy in TCRdb shows in-frame clones only, minus some. The sample consists of tens of thousands of clones, around nine tenths of them appearing once. Regarding this clone: Its specificity is not known.

Time point noted: week 35, safety follow-up. Doses consisted of 300 ug of mutant IDH1 20-mer peptide each, paired with topical imiquimod. The V and J genes are TRBV28 and TRBJ2-1; D is unclear. The source of this sequence is a man aged 25 to 40 with glioma. The sequencing here drew on PBMCs, taken from a glioma patient whose treatment included an IDH1 peptide vaccine. CDR3 residues: CASSPILTWLREQFF. In DNA form, the CDR3 reads TGTGCCAGCAGTCCGATCCTCACCTGGCTACGGGAGCAGTTCTTC.